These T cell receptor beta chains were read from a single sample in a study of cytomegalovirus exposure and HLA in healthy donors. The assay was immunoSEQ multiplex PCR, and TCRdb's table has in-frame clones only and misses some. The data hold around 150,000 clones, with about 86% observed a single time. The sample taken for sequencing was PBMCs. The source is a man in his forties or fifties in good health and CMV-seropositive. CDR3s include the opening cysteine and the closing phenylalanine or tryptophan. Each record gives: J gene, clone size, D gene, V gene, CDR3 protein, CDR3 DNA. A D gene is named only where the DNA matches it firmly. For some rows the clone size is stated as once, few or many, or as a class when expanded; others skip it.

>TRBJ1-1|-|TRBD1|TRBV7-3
CASSRQGNTEAFF
TGTGCCAGCAGTCGACAGGGGAACACTGAAGCTTTCTTT
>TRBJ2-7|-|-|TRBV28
CASSPPGLSYEQYF
TGTGCCAGCAGTCCCCCGGGACTCAGCTACGAGCAGTACTTC
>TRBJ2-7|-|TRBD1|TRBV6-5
CASSYSPGGSYEQYF
TGTGCCAGCAGTTACTCGCCAGGGGGCTCCTACGAGCAGTACTTC
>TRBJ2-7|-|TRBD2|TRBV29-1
CSVDRTSGAGEQYF
TGCAGCGTTGACAGGACTAGTGGGGCCGGCGAGCAGTACTTC
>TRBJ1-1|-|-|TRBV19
CASSISGGDTEAFF
TGTGCCAGTAGTATCTCGGGGGGAGACACTGAAGCTTTCTTT
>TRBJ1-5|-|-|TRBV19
CASSIDRPPNRAQHF
TGTGCCAGTAGTATAGACAGGCCTCCAAATCGAGCCCAGCATTTT
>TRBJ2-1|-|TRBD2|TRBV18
CASSPALAGGNEQFF
TGTGCCAGCTCCCCAGCCCTAGCGGGGGGCAATGAGCAGTTCTTC
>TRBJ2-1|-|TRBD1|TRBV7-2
CASSLGTGGHNEQFF
TGTGCCAGCAGCTTAGGGACAGGGGGCCACAATGAGCAGTTCTTC
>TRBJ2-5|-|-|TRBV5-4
CASSPEGERETQYF
TGTGCCAGCAGTCCCGAGGGGGAACGGGAGACCCAGTACTTC
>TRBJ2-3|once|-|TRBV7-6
CASSLGAGVDTQYF
TGTGCCAGCAGCTTAGGGGCAGGGGTAGATACGCAGTATTTT
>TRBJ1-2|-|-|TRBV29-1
CSVAERGYTF
TGCAGCGTCGCCGAGAGGGGCTACACCTTC
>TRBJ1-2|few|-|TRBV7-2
CASSAGLGYGYTF
TGTGCCAGTTCGGCAGGGCTGGGCTATGGCTACACCTTC
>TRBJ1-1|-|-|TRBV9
CASSVEAVNTEAFF
TGTGCCAGCAGCGTAGAGGCGGTGAACACTGAAGCTTTCTTT
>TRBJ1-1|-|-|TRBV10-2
CASKVGGALNTEAFF
TGCGCCAGCAAAGTTGGAGGGGCCTTGAACACTGAAGCTTTCTTT
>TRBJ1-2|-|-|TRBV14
CASSQDGFWWTAAGYTF
TGTGCCAGCAGCCAAGATGGCTTTTGGTGGACTGCGGCTGGCTACACCTTC
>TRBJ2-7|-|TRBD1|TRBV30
CAWSVGTGSPYEQYF
TGTGCCTGGAGTGTAGGGACAGGTTCTCCCTACGAGCAGTACTTC
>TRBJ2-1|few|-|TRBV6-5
CASSGSGQAFF
TGTGCCAGCAGCGGCTCAGGGCAGGCGTTCTTC
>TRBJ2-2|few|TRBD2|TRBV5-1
CASSPSGSRANTGELFF
TGCGCCAGCAGCCCCAGCGGGAGTAGGGCGAACACCGGGGAGCTGTTTTTT
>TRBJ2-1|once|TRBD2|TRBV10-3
CAISQPGGPNEQFF
TGTGCCATCAGTCAACCGGGGGGGCCCAATGAGCAGTTCTTC
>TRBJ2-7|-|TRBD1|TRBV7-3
CASSLTGRGRREQYF
TGTGCCAGCAGCTTAACTGGCAGGGGGCGAAGGGAGCAGTACTTC
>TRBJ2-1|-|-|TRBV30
CAWREWSGYNEQFF
TGTGCCTGGAGAGAGTGGAGCGGATACAATGAGCAGTTCTTC
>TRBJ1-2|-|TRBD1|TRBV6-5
CASSDRGHGYTF
TGTGCCAGCAGTGACAGGGGGCACGGCTACACCTTC
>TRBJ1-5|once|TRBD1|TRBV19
CASSRTGSSNQPQHF
TGTGCCAGTAGTCGGACAGGGAGTAGCAATCAGCCCCAGCATTTT
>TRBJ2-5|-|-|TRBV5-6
CASSLVSREETQYF
TGTGCCAGCAGCTTGGTTTCCAGGGAAGAGACCCAGTACTTC
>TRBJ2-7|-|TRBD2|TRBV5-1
CASSPRGGRDSYEQYF
TGCGCCAGCAGCCCTAGGGGAGGGAGGGACTCCTACGAGCAGTACTTC
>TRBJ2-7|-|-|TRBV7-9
CASSLKGGTSYEQYF
TGTGCCAGCAGCTTAAAAGGGGGTACCTCCTACGAGCAGTACTTC
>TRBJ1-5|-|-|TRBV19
CASRQWRQSANQPQHF
TGTGCCAGTCGGCAATGGAGACAGTCAGCGAATCAGCCCCAGCATTTT
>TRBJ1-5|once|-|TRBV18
CASSQQLDQPQHF
TGTGCCAGCTCACAACAGTTAGATCAGCCCCAGCATTTT
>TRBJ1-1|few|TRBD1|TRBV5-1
CASSLETGYANTEAFF
TGCGCCAGCAGCTTGGAGACAGGGTATGCGAACACTGAAGCTTTCTTT
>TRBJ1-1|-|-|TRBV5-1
CASRPQVNTEAFF
TGCGCCAGCAGACCTCAGGTGAACACTGAAGCTTTCTTT
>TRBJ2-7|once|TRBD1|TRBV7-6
CASAQGAEYEQYF
TGTGCCAGCGCGCAGGGGGCGGAGTACGAGCAGTACTTC
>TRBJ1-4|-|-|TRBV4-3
CASKHATNEKLFF
TGCGCCAGCAAACATGCAACTAATGAAAAACTGTTTTTT
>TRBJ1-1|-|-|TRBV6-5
CASSPLTTVNTEAFF
TGTGCCAGCAGCCCTCTAACGACAGTGAACACTGAAGCTTTCTTT
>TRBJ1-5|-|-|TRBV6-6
CASSYSRYQPQHF
TGTGCCAGCAGTTACTCGCGGTACCAGCCCCAGCATTTT
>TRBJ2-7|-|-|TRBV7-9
CAYSRDREQYF
TGTGCCTATTCTCGGGATCGCGAGCAGTACTTC
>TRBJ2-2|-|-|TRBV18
CASSPRAGNTGELFF
TGTGCCAGCTCACCAAGAGCGGGGAACACCGGGGAGCTGTTTTTT
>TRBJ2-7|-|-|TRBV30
CAWSVAGEQYF
TGTGCCTGGAGTGTAGCCGGCGAGCAGTACTTC
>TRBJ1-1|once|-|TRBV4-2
CASSPGLLNTEAFF
TGTGCCAGCAGTCCCGGACTCTTGAACACTGAAGCTTTCTTT
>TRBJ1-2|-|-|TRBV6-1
CASSEAGDYYGYTF
TGTGCCAGCAGTGAAGCGGGAGATTACTATGGCTACACCTTC
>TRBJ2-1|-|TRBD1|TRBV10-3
CAITGQGYNEQFF
TGTGCCATCACCGGACAGGGCTACAATGAGCAGTTCTTC
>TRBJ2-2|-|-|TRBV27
CASSSGAGELFF
TGTGCCAGCAGTTCAGGGGCCGGGGAGCTGTTTTTT
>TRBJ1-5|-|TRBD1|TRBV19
CASRGQRNSNQPQHF
TGTGCCAGTAGGGGACAGAGGAATAGCAATCAGCCCCAGCATTTT
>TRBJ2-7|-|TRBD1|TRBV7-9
CASSPTGQGAYEQYF
TGTGCCAGCAGCCCCACTGGCCAGGGGGCATACGAGCAGTACTTC
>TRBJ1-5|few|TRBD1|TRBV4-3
CASSQELQGAQPQHF
TGCGCCAGCAGCCAAGAATTACAGGGGGCGCAGCCCCAGCATTTT
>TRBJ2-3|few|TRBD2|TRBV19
CASSRPGLAPSTDTQYF
TGTGCCAGTAGTCGACCGGGACTAGCACCTAGCACAGATACGCAGTATTTT
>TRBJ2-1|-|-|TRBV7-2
CASSPMVYNEQFF
TGTGCCAGCAGCCCTATGGTGTACAATGAGCAGTTCTTC
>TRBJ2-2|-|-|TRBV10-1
CASSVNGDYTGELFF
TGCGCCAGCAGTGTAAACGGAGATTACACCGGGGAGCTGTTTTTT
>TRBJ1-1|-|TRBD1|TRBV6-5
CASSVTGTANTEAFF
TGTGCCAGCAGCGTAACCGGGACAGCGAACACTGAAGCTTTCTTT
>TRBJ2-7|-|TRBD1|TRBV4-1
CASSQPGTGRYEQYF
TGCGCCAGCAGCCAACCCGGGACAGGCCGCTACGAGCAGTACTTC